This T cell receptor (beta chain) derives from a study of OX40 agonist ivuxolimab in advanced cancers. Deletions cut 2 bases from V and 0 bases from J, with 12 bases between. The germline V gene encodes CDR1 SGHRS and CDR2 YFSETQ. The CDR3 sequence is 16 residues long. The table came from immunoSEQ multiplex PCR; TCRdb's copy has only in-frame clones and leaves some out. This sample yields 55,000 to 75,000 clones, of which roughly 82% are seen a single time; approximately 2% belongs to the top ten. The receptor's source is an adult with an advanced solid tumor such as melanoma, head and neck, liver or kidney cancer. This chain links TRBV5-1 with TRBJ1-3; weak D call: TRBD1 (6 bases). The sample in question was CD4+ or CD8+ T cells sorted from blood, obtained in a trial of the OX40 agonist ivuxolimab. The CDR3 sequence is CASSFRQVSSGNTIYF. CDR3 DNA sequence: TGCGCCAGCAGCTTTCGACAGGTTTCCTCTGGAAACACCATATATTTT.